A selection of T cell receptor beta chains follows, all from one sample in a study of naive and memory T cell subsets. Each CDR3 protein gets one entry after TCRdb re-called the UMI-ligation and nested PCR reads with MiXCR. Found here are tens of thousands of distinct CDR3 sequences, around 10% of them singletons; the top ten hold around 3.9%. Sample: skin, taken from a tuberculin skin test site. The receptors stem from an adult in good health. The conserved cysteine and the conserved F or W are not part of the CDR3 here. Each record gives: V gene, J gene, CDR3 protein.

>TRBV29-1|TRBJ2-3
SVGGGARTDTQY
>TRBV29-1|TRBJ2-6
SVFLSGANVLT
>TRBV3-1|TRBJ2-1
ASSQVKEQF
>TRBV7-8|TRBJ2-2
ASSLMGVDTGELF
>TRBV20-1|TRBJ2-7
SALLRTRFSYEQY
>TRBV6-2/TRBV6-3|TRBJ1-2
ASVPEGQLYYGYT
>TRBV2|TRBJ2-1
ASKGQGNNEQF
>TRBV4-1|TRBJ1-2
ASSQDLPDYGYT
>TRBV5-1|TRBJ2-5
ASSLYQETQY
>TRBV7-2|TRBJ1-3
ASSLGGGTGSGNTIY
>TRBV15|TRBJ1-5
ATSSVGNQPQH
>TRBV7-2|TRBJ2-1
ASSPLIHTSDEQF
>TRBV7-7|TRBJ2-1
ASSLGTSGSNEQF
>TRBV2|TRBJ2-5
ASSEGLSGTQY
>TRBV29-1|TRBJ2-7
SVDRSQGADEQY
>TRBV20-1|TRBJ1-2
SARKGTGPVGYT
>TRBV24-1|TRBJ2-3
ATRTSGGGTDTQY
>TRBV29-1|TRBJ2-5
SEGTGGQETQY
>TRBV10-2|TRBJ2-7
ASCPSHTISYEQY
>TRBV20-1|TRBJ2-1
SARLQGVDEQF
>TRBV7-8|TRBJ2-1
ASSLTSGGTNEQF
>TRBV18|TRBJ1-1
ASSPPVRRDTEAF
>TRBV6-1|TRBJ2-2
ASRSTANTGELF
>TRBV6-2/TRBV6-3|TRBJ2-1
ASSWGFGNEQF
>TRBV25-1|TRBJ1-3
ASSDSRGSSGRLVYTIY
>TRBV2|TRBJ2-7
ASSFQVTYEQY
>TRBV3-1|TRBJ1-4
ASSQRATNEKLF
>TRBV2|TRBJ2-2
ASSDGGLAPGELF